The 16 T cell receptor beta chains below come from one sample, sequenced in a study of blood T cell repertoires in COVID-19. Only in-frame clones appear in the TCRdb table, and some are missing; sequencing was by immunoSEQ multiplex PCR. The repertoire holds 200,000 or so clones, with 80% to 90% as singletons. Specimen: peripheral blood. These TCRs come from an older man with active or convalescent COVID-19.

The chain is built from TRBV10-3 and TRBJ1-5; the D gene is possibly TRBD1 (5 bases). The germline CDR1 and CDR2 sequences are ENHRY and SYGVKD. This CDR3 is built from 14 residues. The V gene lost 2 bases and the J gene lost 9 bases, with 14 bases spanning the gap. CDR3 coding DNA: TGTGCCATCAGTGAGGGGACCCTTAGCGGGCCCCAGCATTTT. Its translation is CAISEGTLSGPQHF.

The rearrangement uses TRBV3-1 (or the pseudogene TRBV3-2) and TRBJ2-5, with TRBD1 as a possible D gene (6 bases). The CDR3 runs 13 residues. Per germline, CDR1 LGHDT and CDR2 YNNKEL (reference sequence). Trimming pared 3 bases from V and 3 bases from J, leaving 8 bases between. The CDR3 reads CASSHWTEETQYF. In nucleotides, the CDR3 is TGTGCCAGCAGCCATTGGACAGAAGAGACCCAGTACTTC.

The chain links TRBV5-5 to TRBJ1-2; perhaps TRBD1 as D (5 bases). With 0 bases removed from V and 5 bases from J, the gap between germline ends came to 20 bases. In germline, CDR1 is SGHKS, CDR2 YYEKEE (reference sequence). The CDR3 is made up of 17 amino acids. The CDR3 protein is CASSLDGGTRGWYGYTF. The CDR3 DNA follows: TGTGCCAGCAGCTTGGATGGGGGGACCCGCGGTTGGTATGGCTACACCTTC.

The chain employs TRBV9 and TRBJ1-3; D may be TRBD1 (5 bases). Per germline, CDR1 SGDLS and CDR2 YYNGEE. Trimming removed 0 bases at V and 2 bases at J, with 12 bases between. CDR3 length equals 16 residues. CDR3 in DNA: TGTGCCAGCAGCGTAGGAGGCGGGGGGACTGGAAACACCATATATTTT. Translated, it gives CASSVGGGGTGNTIYF.

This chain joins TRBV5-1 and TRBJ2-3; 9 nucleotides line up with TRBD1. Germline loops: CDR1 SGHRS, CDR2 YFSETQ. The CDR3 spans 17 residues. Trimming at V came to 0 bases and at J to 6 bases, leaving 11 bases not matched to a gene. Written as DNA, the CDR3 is TGCGCCAGCAGCTTGGGCCGGCGGGACAGGGTCATCGATACGCAGTATTTT. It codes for CASSLGRRDRVIDTQYF.

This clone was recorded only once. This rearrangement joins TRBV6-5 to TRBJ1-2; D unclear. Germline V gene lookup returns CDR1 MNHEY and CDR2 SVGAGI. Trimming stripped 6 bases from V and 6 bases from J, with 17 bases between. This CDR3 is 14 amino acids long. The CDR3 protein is CASRPWEGKNGYTF. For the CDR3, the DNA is TGTGCCAGCAGGCCCTGGGAGGGAAAGAATGGCTACACCTTC.

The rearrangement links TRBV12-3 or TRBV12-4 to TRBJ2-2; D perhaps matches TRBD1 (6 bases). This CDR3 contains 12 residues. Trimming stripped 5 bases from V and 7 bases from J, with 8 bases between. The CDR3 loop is CASSPGVGELFF. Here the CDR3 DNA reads TGTGCCAGCAGTCCAGGGGTCGGGGAGCTGTTTTTT.

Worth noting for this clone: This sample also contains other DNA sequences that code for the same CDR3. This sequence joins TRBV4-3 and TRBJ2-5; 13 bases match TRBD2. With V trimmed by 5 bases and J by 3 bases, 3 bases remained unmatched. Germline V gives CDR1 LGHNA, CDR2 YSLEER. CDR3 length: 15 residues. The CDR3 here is CASSYGLAGEETQYF. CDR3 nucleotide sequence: TGCGCCAGCAGCTACGGACTAGCGGGAGAAGAGACCCAGTACTTC.

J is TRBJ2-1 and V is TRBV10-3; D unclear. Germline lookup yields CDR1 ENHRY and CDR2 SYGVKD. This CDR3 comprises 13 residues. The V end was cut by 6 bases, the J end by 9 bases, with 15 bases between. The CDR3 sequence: CAISEHLETEQFF. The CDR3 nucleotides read TGTGCCATCAGCGAACATCTAGAAACTGAGCAGTTCTTC.

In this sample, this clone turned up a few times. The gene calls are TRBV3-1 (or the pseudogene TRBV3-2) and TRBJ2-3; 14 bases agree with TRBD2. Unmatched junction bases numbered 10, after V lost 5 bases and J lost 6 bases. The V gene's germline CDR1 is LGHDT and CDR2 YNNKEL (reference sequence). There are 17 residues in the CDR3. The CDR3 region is CASSNPGLAGVTDTQYF. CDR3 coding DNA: TGTGCCAGCAGCAACCCGGGACTAGCGGGAGTAACCGATACGCAGTATTTT.

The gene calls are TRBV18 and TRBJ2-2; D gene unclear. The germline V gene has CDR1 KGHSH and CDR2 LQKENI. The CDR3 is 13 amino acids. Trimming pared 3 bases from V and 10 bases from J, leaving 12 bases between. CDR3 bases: TGTGCCAGCTCACCCCAAGAGGCCGAGGAGCTGTTTTTT. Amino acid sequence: CASSPQEAEELFF.

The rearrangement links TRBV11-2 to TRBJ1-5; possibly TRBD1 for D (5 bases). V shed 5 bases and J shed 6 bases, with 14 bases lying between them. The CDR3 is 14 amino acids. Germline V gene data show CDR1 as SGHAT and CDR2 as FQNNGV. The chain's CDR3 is CASSTRGVGQPQHF. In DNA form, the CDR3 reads TGTGCCAGCAGCACAAGGGGCGTAGGTCAGCCCCAGCATTTT.

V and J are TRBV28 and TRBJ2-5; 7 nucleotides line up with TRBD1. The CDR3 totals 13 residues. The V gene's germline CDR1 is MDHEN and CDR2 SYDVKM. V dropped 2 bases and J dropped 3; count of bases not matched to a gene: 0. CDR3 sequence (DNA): TGTGCCAGCAGTTTAACAGGGGAAGAGACCCAGTACTTC. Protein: CASSLTGEETQYF.

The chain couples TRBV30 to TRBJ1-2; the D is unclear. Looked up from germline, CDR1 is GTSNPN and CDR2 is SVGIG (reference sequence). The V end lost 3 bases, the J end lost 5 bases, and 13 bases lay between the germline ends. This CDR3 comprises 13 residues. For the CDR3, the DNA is TGTGCCTGGAGGGCCCCGGCGGTATATGGCTACACCTTC. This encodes CAWRAPAVYGYTF. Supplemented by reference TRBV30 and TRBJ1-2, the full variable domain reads SQTIHQWPATLVQPVGSPLSLECTVEGTSNPNLYWYRQAAGRGLQLLFYSVGIGQISSEVPQNLSASRPQDRQFILSSKKLLLSDSGFYLCAWRAPAVYGYTFGSGTRLTVV.

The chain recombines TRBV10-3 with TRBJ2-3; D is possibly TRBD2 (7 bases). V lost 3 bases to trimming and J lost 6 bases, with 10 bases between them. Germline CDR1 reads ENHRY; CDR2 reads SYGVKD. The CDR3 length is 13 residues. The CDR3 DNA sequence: TGTGCCATCAGTGAATGGGGGGGCGATACGCAGTATTTT. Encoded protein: CAISEWGGDTQYF.

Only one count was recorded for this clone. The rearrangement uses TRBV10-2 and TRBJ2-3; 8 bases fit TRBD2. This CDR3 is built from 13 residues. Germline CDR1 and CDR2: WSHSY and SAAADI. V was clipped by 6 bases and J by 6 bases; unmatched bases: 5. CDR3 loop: CASRLGLGDTQYF. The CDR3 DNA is TGCGCCAGCAGATTGGGACTAGGGGATACGCAGTATTTT.